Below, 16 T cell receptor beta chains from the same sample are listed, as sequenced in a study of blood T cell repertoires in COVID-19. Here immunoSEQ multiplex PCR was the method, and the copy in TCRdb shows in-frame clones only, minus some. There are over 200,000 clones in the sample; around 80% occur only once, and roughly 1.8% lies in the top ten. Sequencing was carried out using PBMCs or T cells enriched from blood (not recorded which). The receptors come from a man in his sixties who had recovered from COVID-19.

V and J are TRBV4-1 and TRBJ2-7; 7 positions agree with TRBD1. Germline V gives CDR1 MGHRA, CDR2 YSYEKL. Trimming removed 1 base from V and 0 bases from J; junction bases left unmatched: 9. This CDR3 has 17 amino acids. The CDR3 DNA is TGCGCCAGCAGCCAAGTTTACGGGACAGTGGACTCCTACGAGCAGTACTTC. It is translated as CASSQVYGTVDSYEQYF.

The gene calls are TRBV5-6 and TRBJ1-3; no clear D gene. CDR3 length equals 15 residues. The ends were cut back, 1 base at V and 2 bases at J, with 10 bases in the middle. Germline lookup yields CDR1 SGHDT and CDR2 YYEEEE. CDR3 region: CASSLRRVTGNTIYF. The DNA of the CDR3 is TGTGCCAGCAGCTTGAGGAGGGTTACTGGAAACACCATATATTTT.

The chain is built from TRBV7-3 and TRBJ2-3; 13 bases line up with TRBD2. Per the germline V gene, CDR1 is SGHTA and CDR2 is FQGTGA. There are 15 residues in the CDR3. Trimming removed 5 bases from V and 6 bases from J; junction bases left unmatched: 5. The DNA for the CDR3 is TGTGCCAGCAGCCGTGGGACTAGCGGGGTGGATACGCAGTATTTT. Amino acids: CASSRGTSGVDTQYF.

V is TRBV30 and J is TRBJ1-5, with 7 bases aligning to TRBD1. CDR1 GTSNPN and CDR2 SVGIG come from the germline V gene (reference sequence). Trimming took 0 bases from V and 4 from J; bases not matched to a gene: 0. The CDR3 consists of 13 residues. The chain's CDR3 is CAWSVQGNQPQHF. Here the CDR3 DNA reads TGTGCCTGGAGTGTACAGGGGAATCAGCCCCAGCATTTT.

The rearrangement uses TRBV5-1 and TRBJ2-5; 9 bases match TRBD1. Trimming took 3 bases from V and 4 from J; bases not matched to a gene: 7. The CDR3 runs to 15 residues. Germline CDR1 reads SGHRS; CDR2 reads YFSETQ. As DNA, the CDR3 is TGCGCCAGCAGCTGGGGACAGGGTTTCGGAGAGACCCAGTACTTC. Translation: CASSWGQGFGETQYF.

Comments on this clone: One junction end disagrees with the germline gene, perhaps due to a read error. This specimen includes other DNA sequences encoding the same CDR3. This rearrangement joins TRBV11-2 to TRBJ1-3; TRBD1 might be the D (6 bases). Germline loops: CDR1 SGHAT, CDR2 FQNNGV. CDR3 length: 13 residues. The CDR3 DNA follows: TGTGCCAGCAGCCTAGACAGGGGAAACACCATATATTTT. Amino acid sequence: CASSLDRGNTIYF.

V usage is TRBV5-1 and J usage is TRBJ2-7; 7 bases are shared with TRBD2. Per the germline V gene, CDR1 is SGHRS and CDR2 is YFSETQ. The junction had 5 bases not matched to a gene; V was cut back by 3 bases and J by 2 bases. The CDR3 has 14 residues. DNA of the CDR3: TGCGCCAGCAGCTGGACTAGTGGAACCTACGAGCAGTACTTC. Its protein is CASSWTSGTYEQYF.

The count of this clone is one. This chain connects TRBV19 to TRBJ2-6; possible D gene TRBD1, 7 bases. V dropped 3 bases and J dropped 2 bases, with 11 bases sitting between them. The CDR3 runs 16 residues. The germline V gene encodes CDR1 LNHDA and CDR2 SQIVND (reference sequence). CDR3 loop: CASSIDREAGANVLTF. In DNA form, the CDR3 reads TGTGCCAGTAGTATCGACAGGGAGGCTGGGGCCAACGTCCTGACTTTC.

In DNA, the CDR3 is TGTGCCAGCAGCTTATTGGTGCGGGGGCCTTTCTACGAGCAGTACTTC. This sequence encodes CASSLLVRGPFYEQYF. The chain uses TRBV7-2 and TRBJ2-7, with a possible D match to TRBD2 (7 bases). This CDR3 comprises 16 residues. Trimming took 2 bases from V and 3 from J, leaving 17 bases between them. Per the germline V gene, CDR1 is SGHTA and CDR2 is FQGNSA.

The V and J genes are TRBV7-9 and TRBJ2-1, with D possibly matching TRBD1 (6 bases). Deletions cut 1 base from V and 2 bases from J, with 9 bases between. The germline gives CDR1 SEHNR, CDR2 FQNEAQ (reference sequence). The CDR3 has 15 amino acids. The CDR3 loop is CASSLGQVPYNEQFF. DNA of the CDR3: TGTGCCAGCAGCTTAGGACAGGTCCCCTACAATGAGCAGTTCTTC.

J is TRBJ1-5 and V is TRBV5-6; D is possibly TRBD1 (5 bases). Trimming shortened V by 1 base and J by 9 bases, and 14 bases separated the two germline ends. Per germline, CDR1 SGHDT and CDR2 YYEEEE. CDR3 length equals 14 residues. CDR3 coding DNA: TGTGCCAGCAGCTTGTGGCAGGGTAGGGTGCCCCAGCATTTT. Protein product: CASSLWQGRVPQHF. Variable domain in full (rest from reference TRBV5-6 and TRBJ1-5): DAGVTQSPTHLIKTRGQQVTLRCSPKSGHDTVSWYQQALGQGPQFIFQYYEEEERQRGNFPDRFSGHQFPNYSSELNVNALLLGDSALYLCASSLWQGRVPQHFGDGTRLSIL.

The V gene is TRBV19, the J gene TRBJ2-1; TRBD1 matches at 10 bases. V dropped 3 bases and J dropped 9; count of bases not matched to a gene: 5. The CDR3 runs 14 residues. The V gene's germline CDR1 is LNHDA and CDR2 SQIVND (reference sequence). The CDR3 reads CASSMRQGASEQFF. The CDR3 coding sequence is TGTGCCAGTAGTATGAGACAGGGGGCTAGTGAGCAGTTCTTC.

The CDR3 spells CASSGTSGVTGELFF. DNA of the CDR3: TGTGCCAGCAGCGGGACTAGCGGGGTCACCGGGGAGCTGTTTTTT. The chain links TRBV9 to TRBJ2-2, with 12 bases identical to TRBD2. Germline lookup yields CDR1 SGDLS and CDR2 YYNGEE. V dropped 3 bases and J dropped 4; count of bases not matched to a gene: 1. CDR3 length: 15 residues.

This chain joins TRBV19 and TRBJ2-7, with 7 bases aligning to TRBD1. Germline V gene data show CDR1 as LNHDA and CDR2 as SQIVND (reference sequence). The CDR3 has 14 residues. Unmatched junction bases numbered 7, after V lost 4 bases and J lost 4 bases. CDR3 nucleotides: TGTGCCAGTAGTACAACTTGGGACAGTTACGAGCAGTACTTC. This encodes CASSTTWDSYEQYF.

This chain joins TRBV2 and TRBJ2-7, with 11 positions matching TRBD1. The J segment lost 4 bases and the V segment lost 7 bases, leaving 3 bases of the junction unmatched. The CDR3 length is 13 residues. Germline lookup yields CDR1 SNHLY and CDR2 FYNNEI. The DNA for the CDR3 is TGTGCCAGCACCGGGACAGGGGGTTACGAGCAGTACTTC. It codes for CASTGTGGYEQYF.

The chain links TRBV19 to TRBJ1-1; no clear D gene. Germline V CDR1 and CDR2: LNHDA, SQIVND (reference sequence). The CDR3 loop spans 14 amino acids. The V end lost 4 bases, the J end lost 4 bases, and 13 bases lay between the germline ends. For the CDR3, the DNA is TGTGCCAGTAGTAGCGGGGTCTTTGGCACTGAAGCTTTCTTT. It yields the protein CASSSGVFGTEAFF.